The TCR beta chain under discussion was sequenced for a study of blood T cell repertoires in COVID-19 (TCRdb year 2020). Context from the whole study: Samples from collaborators originated in the United States, Italy and Spain and spanned both the acute and convalescent phases of COVID-19. The material from the prospective study consisted of cDNA or gDNA derived from T cells, B-cell-depleted T cells, or PBMCs. The dataset comprised deeply sampled blood TCRbeta repertoires from subjects exposed to, actively infected with, or recovered from COVID-19. A freely available public database, intended as a resource for researchers studying the immune response to SARS-CoV-2, is where the repertoires were released. The samples were drawn from two sources: the first 160 participants of the ongoing ImmuneRACE study, and 950 to 1,500 subjects contributed by 6 global collaborators. The sample metadata nearly always contained a de-identified subject ID, COVID-19 status, age in years and sex. Where available, HLA class I and class II types were obtained from metadata supplied by the sample provider rather than from assay-based typing. The paper's findings and limits, for the study overall: Clinical and demographic metadata were provided uncurated, with the amount varying by source and participant.

A remark on this clone: Its recognized antigen is unknown. There are no base qualities to consult, and no much larger clone falls within one base.

Each collaborating institution followed its own protocols to collect whole blood in K2EDTA tubes. For TCRbeta analysis, collaborator samples were shipped as frozen whole blood, as isolated PBMCs, or as DNA extracted from either sample type. TCRbeta CDR3 regions were amplified from genomic DNA using the immunoSEQ Assay, a bias-controlled multiplex PCR. On the authors' methods: Nucleated cell counts per sample were estimated from amplification of reference gene primers within the assay. To quantify the absolute abundance of each unique TCRbeta CDR3 rearrangement, sequence reads were collapsed and filtered. For each sample, productive Simpson clonality was calculated by taking the square root of Simpson's diversity index across productive rearrangements. TCRdb took over this immuneACCESS table, retaining in-frame rearrangements with V and J assigned. Such tables are incomplete; in checked studies, under half of the missing clones stem from an unresolved V gene, and the remainder is unexplained. V, J and clone size are those of that table, while D and trimming were read from the DNA. This sample comprises 100,000 to 120,000 clones, around 79% of them detected only once. The ten largest clonotypes hold 15% to 20% of the sample.

The germline V gene (reference sequence) specifies GTSNPN as CDR1 and SVGIG as CDR2. V loses 3 bases of germline sequence and J loses 0 bases, and the interval between the two ends is 11 bases. Including cysteine and phenylalanine, the CDR3 has 14 amino acids. Kept here is only the CDR3 DNA, which spans 42 bases and is read in frame from base 1. The receptor comes from a woman older than 75 with active or convalescent COVID-19. Sequencing was done on a sample of peripheral blood. Here the chain combines TRBV30 and TRBJ1-1, and TRBD1 may be the D gene, going by 6 matching bases. The CDR3 protein sequence reads: CAWRRTDLNTEAFF. The sequence in DNA is TGTGCCTGGAGGCGGACAGACCTGAACACTGAAGCTTTCTTT.